The subject of this entry is one TCR beta chain. Its cognate antigen has yet to be identified. The record has no base qualities; no much larger clone is one base away. Peripheral blood CD8+ and CD4+ T cells from healthy donors, Susac syndrome patients and multiple sclerosis patients were profiled by high-throughput TCR beta sequencing. The multiple sclerosis controls were treatment-naive patients whose relapsing-remitting disease, either stable or active, fulfilled the revised McDonald criteria. CD8+ TEMRA cells were enriched by FACS, while bulk CD8+ and CD4+ T cells were purified by magnetic negative isolation. Blood was collected in EDTA tubes and processed within 24 hours, with PBMCs isolated through density gradient centrifugation. PBMCs intended for TCR sequencing were cryopreserved in liquid nitrogen and were subsequently thawed in a 37 degrees C water bath. The sorted or isolated CD4+, CD8+ and CD8+ TEMRA cells reached a purity of at least 90%.

These data are taken from a study of CD8 T cells in Susac syndrome (dated by TCRdb to between 2018 and 2020). Looking at the study overall: Whether CD8+ T cell activation and differentiation in Susac syndrome was antigen driven was tested using repertoire sequencing. Overall study results and their limits: The number of individuals in the TCR sequencing and HLA analysis was acknowledged as relatively small.

RNA was extracted with the RNeasy kit and about 0.45 to 1 ug was reverse transcribed using random hexamers. The immunoSEQ multiplex PCR assay, covering 54 Vbeta and 13 Jbeta segments, was used to amplify TCR beta CDR3 regions. PCR amplification bias was corrected by using a synthetic template baseline for primer optimization and computational correction. As for how the authors treated the data: Reads were annotated to V, D and J genes according to IMGT and were analyzed with immunoSEQ Analyzer, with only productive sequences retained. Clonality was calculated as one minus the Shannon entropy normalized by log2 of the number of productive unique sequences. Public and private clones were assessed among the 100 most prevalent clones of each patient and control. Clones were defined as Susac-specific if absent from the healthy and MS cohorts, from approximately 1,100 published viral clones and from other ImmuneACCESS disease sequences. TCRdb's own reprocessing of the public reads used fastp at Q25 and MiXCR and kept productive beta chains. Rows matching on CDR3 protein sequence are summarized as one entry with the most common DNA and genes. The V and J calls reflect TCRdb's pipeline rather than the authors' work. The sample table records tens of thousands of distinct CDR3 sequences; roughly 95% of these occur just once. The ten largest make up over 0.09% of the sample.

Looking up the germline V gene yields CDR1 SNHLY and CDR2 FYNNEI. From the cysteine up to the phenylalanine, the CDR3 has a length of 13 residues. The entry retains the CDR3 DNA only, 39 bases that are in frame from base 1. Deletion took 6 bases off V and 2 bases off J, with a span of 11 bases between the germline ends. This TCR was sampled from a human donor with multiple sclerosis. Sequenced input: CD4+ T cells from PBMCs. The rearranged chain carries TRBV2 and TRBJ2-7, with the D gene possibly TRBD1 or TRBD2, each one fitting 5 bases. The CDR3 sequence is CASRAGTAYEQYF. The bases read TGTGCCAGCAGGGCAGGGACGGCCTACGAGCAGTACTTC.